Each of the 25 T cell receptor beta chains below was sequenced from the same sample in a study of Graves' ophthalmopathy and Graves' hyperthyroidism. For repertoire sequencing, the TCR beta CDR3 regions were amplified from RNA transcripts. HTBI-primed first-round RT-PCR preceded second-round multiplex PCR. TCRdb used MiXCR to reprocess the multiplex PCR reads, holding one entry per CDR3 protein. The table includes around 1,200,000 distinct CDR3 sequences, 35% to 40% detected once. The sequencing sample was made of peripheral blood or thyroid tissue (not recorded which). These receptor sequences come from an adult man with Graves' hyperthyroidism.

This clonotype appeared a few times. The chain recombines TRBV4-1 with TRBJ1-2; a possible D gene is TRBD1 (6 bases). V was clipped by 6 bases and J by 3 bases, with 20 bases between them. The CDR3 contains 16 residues. In germline, CDR1 is MGHRA, CDR2 YSYEKL. In DNA, the CDR3 is TGCGCCAGCAGGTTGGGACCCCAGGGGTCGTACTATGGCTACACCTTC. Amino acid sequence: CASRLGPQGSYYGYTF.

The V call is TRBV7-8, the J call TRBJ2-2; TRBD1 aligns across 9 bases. The CDR3 has 15 residues. Per germline, CDR1 SGHVS and CDR2 FQNEAQ. V lost 6 bases and J lost 6; bases outside the gene matches: 8. The CDR3 DNA is TGTGCCAGCAGGTCTGGGACAGGGCAGTCCGGGGAGCTGTTTTTT. This codes for CASRSGTGQSGELFF.

The chain recombines TRBV7-9 with TRBJ1-2, with TRBD1 as a possible D gene (5 bases). The ends were cut back, 0 bases at V and 7 bases at J, with 18 bases in the middle. The CDR3 runs to 16 residues. Germline assignment: CDR1 SEHNR and CDR2 FQNEAQ (reference sequence). The CDR3 loop reads CASSLAPIGQGLGYTF. The DNA for the CDR3 is TGTGCCAGCAGCTTAGCCCCAATCGGGCAGGGCCTTGGCTACACCTTC.

Note on this clonotype: At one of its ends the junction is not consistent with the germline gene, which may arise from a read error. The gene calls are TRBV5-1 and TRBJ2-5; D is undetermined. Germline assignment: CDR1 SGHRS and CDR2 YFSETQ. This CDR3 contains 14 residues. This chain's CDR3 is CASSPIDSQETQYF. In DNA form, the CDR3 reads TGTGCCAGCAGCCCAATTGACTCTCAAGAGACCCAGTACTTC. Drawing the rest from reference TRBV5-1 and TRBJ2-5, the complete variable domain is KAGVTQTPRYLIKTRGQQVTLSCSPISGHRSVSWYQQTPGQGLQFLFEYFSETQRNKGNFPGRFSGRQFSNSRSEMNVSTLELGDSALYLCASSPIDSQETQYFGPGTRLLVL.

The table lists this clonotype with many counts. This chain joins TRBV29-1 and TRBJ2-7; a weak D match, TRBD2 (6 bases). Germline lookup yields CDR1 SQVTM and CDR2 ANQGSEA. The CDR3 contains 13 residues. Trimming stripped 4 bases from V and 1 base from J, with 11 bases between. The CDR3 spells CSVVAGTSYEQYF. The CDR3 DNA reads TGCAGCGTTGTTGCCGGGACTTCCTACGAGCAGTACTTC.

This clonotype was picked up a small number of times. This chain uses TRBV30 with TRBJ2-5; 8 bases agree with TRBD1. The CDR3 runs 15 residues. Per germline, CDR1 GTSNPN and CDR2 SVGIG (reference sequence). V lost 3 bases and J lost 4; bases outside the gene matches: 10. CDR3 region: CAWSQTGVGRETQYF. CDR3 nucleotides: TGTGCCTGGAGCCAGACAGGGGTGGGAAGAGAGACCCAGTACTTC.

The rearrangement uses TRBV20-1 and TRBJ1-1; D unresolved. V was trimmed by 6 bases and J by 11 bases, leaving 16 bases between them. CDR1 is DFQATT, CDR2 SNEGSKA, per germline (reference sequence). This CDR3 region has 11 residues. Here the CDR3 reads CSAMDSPRAFF. The CDR3, as DNA: TGCAGTGCCATGGACTCCCCACGGGCTTTCTTT.

This chain links TRBV29-1 with TRBJ2-3; possible D gene TRBD2, 6 bases. Looked up from germline, CDR1 is SQVTM and CDR2 is ANQGSEA. This CDR3 is 12 amino acids long. V was pared by 1 base and J by 6 bases, with 8 bases between. For the CDR3, the DNA is TGCAGCGTTGAAGTGAGCGGGGATACGCAGTATTTT. Its protein product is CSVEVSGDTQYF.

This clonotype was recorded many times. This chain joins TRBV13 and TRBJ2-5, with 7 bases identical to TRBD2. The V gene end was trimmed by 5 bases and the J gene end by 5 bases; junction bases not matched to a gene: 5. The CDR3 runs 13 residues. Germline CDR1 PRHDT, CDR2 FYEKMQ (reference sequence). The CDR3: CASSLTSRETQYF. The CDR3 bases are TGTGCCAGCAGCCTGACTAGCCGCGAGACCCAGTACTTC.

V usage is TRBV6-4 and J usage is TRBJ1-1; unclear D gene. Trimming removed 6 bases at V and 0 bases at J, with 14 bases between. The CDR3 length is 15 residues. CDR1 and CDR2 (germline): MRHNA, SNTAGT. For the CDR3, the DNA is TGTGCCAGCAGCTCAGATCTGCTTCTGAACACTGAAGCTTTCTTT. It translates to CASSSDLLLNTEAFF.

Only one count was recorded for this clonotype. As the CDR3 is not closed by the conserved phenylalanine or tryptophan, this likely results from a read error. No DNA is shown, since the ends of the CDR3 on it are uncertain; the CDR3 is the one TCRdb lists. The chain links TRBV7-9 to TRBJ2-2; TRBD1, the table's D call, lacks a check against the DNA. CDR1 and CDR2 (germline): SEHNR, FQNEAQ (reference sequence). The CDR3 is 15 residues long, ends included. The CDR3 here is CASSPRGLNTGELDL.

Comments on this clonotype: A read error may account for a junction end that differs from germline. The rearrangement joins TRBV7-7 to TRBJ2-2; the D is unclear. Germline V gives CDR1 SSHAT, CDR2 FNYEAQ (reference sequence). This CDR3 has 13 residues. CDR3 coding DNA: TGTGCTAGCAGCGATATCAACCTCGGGGAGCTGTTTTTT. This sequence encodes CASSDINLGELFF.

The rearrangement uses TRBV10-3 and TRBJ1-1; 10 nucleotides line up with TRBD1. Germline CDR1 reads ENHRY; CDR2 reads SYGVKD. The length of the CDR3 is 15 residues. Unmatched junction bases numbered 3, after V lost 4 bases and J lost 1 base. The CDR3 DNA follows: TGTGCCATCAGTGGACAGGGGGCGGGGAACACTGAAGCTTTCTTT. Translated, it gives CAISGQGAGNTEAFF.

Only one count was recorded for this clonotype. V and J are TRBV12-3 or TRBV12-4 and TRBJ1-5, with TRBD1 matching over 7 bases. V lost 2 bases and J lost 2; bases outside the gene matches: 9. The CDR3 runs 17 residues. The CDR3 DNA is TGTGCCAGCAGTTTACGTCAGGGGGATTGGGGCAATCAGCCCCAGCATTTT. It yields the protein CASSLRQGDWGNQPQHF.

CDR3 residues: CASSGPGGSNTGELFF. The CDR3 DNA sequence: TGTGCCAGCAGCGGCCCGGGGGGCAGTAACACCGGGGAGCTGTTTTTT. The chain employs TRBV7-9 and TRBJ2-2, with D possibly being TRBD2 (7 bases). This CDR3 is built from 16 residues. The V end lost 5 bases, the J end lost 2 bases, and 15 bases lay between the germline ends. The germline gives CDR1 SEHNR, CDR2 FQNEAQ (reference sequence).

V is TRBV29-1 and J is TRBJ2-5, with 13 bases lining up with TRBD2. The CDR3 totals 17 residues. In germline, CDR1 is SQVTM, CDR2 ANQGSEA. The CDR3 reads CSAQRGTSGIGQETQYF. In nucleotides, the CDR3 is TGCAGTGCCCAACGGGGGACTAGCGGGATAGGTCAAGAGACCCAGTACTTC.

A remark on this clonotype: The junction and the germline gene differ at one end; a read error may be behind it. The chain is built from TRBV7-3 and TRBJ2-2; TRBD2 is a possible D gene (5 bases). Per the germline V gene, CDR1 is SGHTA and CDR2 is FQGTGA. The CDR3 runs 15 residues. As DNA, the CDR3 is TGCGCCAGCAGCCACCGGGGAAGAAACACCGGGGAGCTGTTTTTT. Translated: CASSHRGRNTGELFF.

The chain combines TRBV7-6 with TRBJ1-2; 7 positions match TRBD1. Losses at the gene ends were 2 bases for V and 2 bases for J; bases not matched to a gene: 8. CDR3 length: 16 amino acids. The germline V gene encodes CDR1 SGHVS and CDR2 FNYEAQ. CDR3 sequence reads: CASSLLTGTVNYGYTF. In DNA form, the CDR3 reads TGTGCCAGCAGCTTATTGACAGGGACAGTAAACTATGGCTACACCTTC.

This sequence joins TRBV20-1 and TRBJ1-1, with D possibly TRBD1 on 5 matching bases. Trimming pared 2 bases from V and 4 bases from J, leaving 23 bases between. Germline CDR1 DFQATT, CDR2 SNEGSKA (reference sequence). This CDR3 spans 17 amino acids. CDR3 loop: CSARRPRQGEYGTEAFF. The CDR3 nucleotides are TGCAGTGCTAGACGACCTCGGCAGGGTGAGTATGGCACTGAAGCTTTCTTT.

A few counts support this clonotype. V and J are TRBV25-1 and TRBJ2-5, with TRBD1 as a possible D gene (6 bases). Germline CDR1 and CDR2: MGHDK and SYGVNS. V was trimmed by 5 bases and J by 0 bases, leaving 10 bases between them. The CDR3 contains 14 residues. The CDR3 DNA follows: TGTGCCAGCAGTATCGGACAGAACCAAGAGACCCAGTACTTC. Translation gives CASSIGQNQETQYF.

V usage is TRBV6-5 and J usage is TRBJ2-5; no firm D call. Trimming took off 3 bases at V and 3 bases at J, with 8 bases between the two ends. From germline, CDR1 is MNHEY and CDR2 SVGAGI. The CDR3 sequence is 13 residues long. The CDR3 nucleotides are TGTGCCAGCAGTTATCATGACGAAGAGACCCAGTACTTC. It encodes CASSYHDEETQYF.

The genes are TRBV7-2 and TRBJ1-2, with D possibly being TRBD1 (5 bases). The germline V gene has CDR1 SGHTA and CDR2 FQGNSA. The CDR3 has 16 residues. V was shortened by 0 bases and J by 8 bases, with 19 bases between the two germline ends. The CDR3 is CASSLARIAGGGGYTF. In DNA form, the CDR3 reads TGTGCCAGCAGCTTAGCGCGTATAGCGGGGGGAGGCGGCTACACCTTC.

At least ten counts were recorded for this clonotype. This chain links TRBV24-1 with TRBJ1-2, with D uncertain. In germline, CDR1 is KGHDR, CDR2 SFDVKD. The germline V and J ends were trimmed by 5 bases and 4 bases, with 10 bases remaining between them. This CDR3 has 13 residues. In DNA form, the CDR3 reads TGTGCCACCAGTGCCCCGGGGATCTATGGCTACACCTTC. It codes for CATSAPGIYGYTF.

This clonotype was detected many times. The chain is built from TRBV29-1 and TRBJ2-7; 10 bases are shared with TRBD1. V lost 6 bases and J lost 3; bases outside the gene matches: 5. This CDR3 comprises 13 residues. Germline-derived CDR1 and CDR2 are SQVTM and ANQGSEA. CDR3 sequence: CSVGTGVNYEQYF. CDR3 nucleotide sequence: TGCAGCGTAGGGACAGGGGTGAACTACGAGCAGTACTTC.

V usage is TRBV2 and J usage is TRBJ2-7; D gene uncertain. Deletions cut 6 bases from V and 2 bases from J, with 11 bases between. This CDR3 spans 13 amino acids. Germline lookup yields CDR1 SNHLY and CDR2 FYNNEI. CDR3 protein: CASSYNTAYEQYF. The CDR3 DNA is TGTGCCAGCAGCTATAACACCGCCTACGAGCAGTACTTC.